The next 6 T cell receptor beta chains were all read from a single sample in a study of T cells of healthy individuals. TCRdb processed the 5' RACE reads anew with MiXCR; each CDR3 protein has one entry. The sample includes about 53,000 distinct CDR3 sequences, roughly 14% of them seen just once. These TCRs come from a human donor in good health.

This clonotype has more than one count but fewer than ten. This CDR3 reads CSAMPGGAGLTEAFF. The CDR3 DNA follows: TGCAGTGCCATGCCTGGGGGGGCAGGGTTGACTGAAGCTTTCTTT. The chain has TRBV20-1 and TRBJ1-1; weak D call: TRBD1 (6 bases). With 6 bases removed from V and 5 bases from J, the gap between germline ends came to 22 bases. The CDR3 is 15 amino acids. The germline gives CDR1 DFQATT, CDR2 SNEGSKA (reference sequence).

This clonotype was counted many times. This rearrangement joins TRBV3-1 to TRBJ2-7; a weak D match, TRBD2 (6 bases). Germline loops: CDR1 LGHDT, CDR2 YNNKEL (reference sequence). The length of the CDR3 is 17 residues. Trimming pared 1 base from V and 4 bases from J, leaving 20 bases between. CDR3 protein: CASSQGLGGGPLYEQYF. The CDR3 nucleotides are TGTGCCAGCAGCCAAGGTCTCGGGGGTGGCCCCCTTTACGAGCAGTACTTC.

This clonotype was observed many times. V is TRBV10-3 and J is TRBJ2-5, with TRBD2 identical over 8 bases. This CDR3 is 12 amino acids long. Germline CDR1 reads ENHRY; CDR2 reads SYGVKD. Trimming cost V 6 bases and J 4 bases; bases outside gene matches: 1. Here the CDR3 reads CAIRSGGETQYF. CDR3 DNA: TGTGCCATCAGAAGCGGGGGAGAGACCCAGTACTTC.

This clonotype was detected ten times or more. The rearrangement links TRBV20-1 to TRBJ1-5; no firm D call. The CDR3 spans 15 residues. V shed 0 bases and J shed 7 bases, with 16 bases lying between them. CDR1 and CDR2 from the germline V gene are DFQATT and SNEGSKA (reference sequence). The CDR3: CSARDPVRVTQPQHF. CDR3 coding DNA: TGCAGTGCTAGAGATCCGGTAAGGGTAACGCAGCCCCAGCATTTT.

The table lists this clonotype with many counts. The chain employs TRBV6-2 or TRBV6-3 and TRBJ1-5, with TRBD1 as a possible D gene (6 bases). The CDR3 is made up of 19 amino acids. Germline CDR1 is MNHEY and CDR2 is SVGEGT. V was pared by 2 bases and J by 0 bases, with 20 bases between. CDR3 in amino acids: CASSYARQTGINSNQPQHF. CDR3 sequence (DNA): TGTGCCAGCAGTTACGCGCGACAAACAGGGATTAATAGCAATCAGCCCCAGCATTTT.

The J gene is TRBJ1-1, the V gene TRBV19; D gene uncertain. CDR1 and CDR2 from the germline V gene are LNHDA and SQIVND (reference sequence). The V gene lost 6 bases and the J gene lost 2 bases, with 10 bases spanning the gap. The CDR3 consists of 13 residues. The CDR3, as DNA: TGTGCCAGTAGGGACGGGGAAAACACTGAAGCTTTCTTT. It is translated as CASRDGENTEAFF.